A single sample gave rise to the 28 T cell receptor beta chains below, sequenced in a study. From the 5' RACE reads, TCRdb called clonotypes with MiXCR, one entry per CDR3 protein. Seen here are 35,000 to 50,000 distinct CDR3 sequences, approximately 30% observed once, and the top ten hold about 4%. The sample comprised tumor-infiltrating memory CD4+ T cells sorted from the breast tumor. Subset in this sample: memory CD4+ T cells, CD4+CD45RO+CD25-. These receptors were collected from a female donor with breast cancer.

V is TRBV6-1 and J is TRBJ2-7; 7 nucleotides agree with TRBD1. The CDR3 sequence is 14 residues long. V gave up 1 base and J gave up 2 bases; unmatched junction bases: 2. The V gene's germline CDR1 is MNHNS and CDR2 SASEGT. The CDR3 nucleotides are TGTGCCAGCAGTGAAGGGGACAGTGCCTACGAGCAGTACTTC. It yields the protein CASSEGDSAYEQYF.

This clonotype was detected a few times. The CDR3 nucleotides are TGTGCCAGCAGCCCCAGCGGGAGTGCGGCCGGGGAGCTGTTTTTT. It specifies CASSPSGSAAGELFF. The chain carries TRBV7-2 and TRBJ2-2; 8 bases agree with TRBD2. The trim removed 5 bases at V and 6 bases at J, leaving 8 bases unmatched. This CDR3 contains 15 residues. The germline V gene encodes CDR1 SGHTA and CDR2 FQGNSA.

The V gene is TRBV7-9, the J gene TRBJ2-5; 8 positions agree with TRBD2. CDR1 is SEHNR, CDR2 FQNEAQ, per germline (reference sequence). Trimming removed 1 base from V and 9 bases from J; junction bases left unmatched: 1. The length of the CDR3 is 12 residues. In nucleotides, the CDR3 is TGTGCCAGCAGCTTAGAGGGACTAGCCCAGTACTTC. This gives the protein CASSLEGLAQYF.

This clonotype was recorded many times. This chain links TRBV4-2 with TRBJ1-5, with D possibly matching TRBD1 (6 bases). Germline CDR1 is LGHNA and CDR2 is YNFKEQ. There are 17 residues in the CDR3. The V and J ends lost 4 bases and 2 bases respectively, with 18 bases between them. The CDR3 spells CASSPPRGAGGNQPQHF. The CDR3 bases are TGTGCCAGCAGCCCACCTCGGGGGGCTGGTGGCAATCAGCCCCAGCATTTT.

A few counts support this clonotype. The gene calls are TRBV7-9 and TRBJ2-3; 11 bases align to TRBD2. CDR1 is SEHNR and CDR2 is FQNEAQ in the germline V gene (reference sequence). The CDR3 loop spans 16 amino acids. The trim removed 4 bases at V and 2 bases at J, leaving 5 bases unmatched. The CDR3 coding sequence is TGTGCCAGCAGCTCGTTAGCGGGGGGGACCACAGATACGCAGTATTTT. Its protein is CASSSLAGGTTDTQYF. The whole variable domain, remainder taken from reference TRBV7-9 and TRBJ2-3, is DTGVSQNPRHKITKRGQNVTFRCDPISEHNRLYWYRQTLGQGPEFLTYFQNEAQLEKSRLLSDRFSAERPKGSFSTLEIQRTEQGDSAMYLCASSSLAGGTTDTQYFGPGTRLTVL.

This clonotype was detected a few times. V usage is TRBV12-3 or TRBV12-4 and J usage is TRBJ2-5, with D perhaps TRBD1 (6 bases). The CDR3 length is 13 residues. V lost 5 bases and J lost 5, with 12 bases in between. CDR3 nucleotide sequence: TGTGCCAGCAGTCTAACAGGGTTGGAGACCCAGTACTTC. Translating gives CASSLTGLETQYF.

The chain combines TRBV5-1 with TRBJ2-2; D remains unclear. Germline V gene lookup returns CDR1 SGHRS and CDR2 YFSETQ. The length of the CDR3 is 13 residues. Deletions cut 0 bases from V and 6 bases from J, with 6 bases between. The CDR3 reads CASSLDRSGELFF. CDR3 bases: TGCGCCAGCAGCTTGGACAGATCCGGGGAGCTGTTTTTT. Full variable domain (remainder filled in from reference TRBV5-1 and TRBJ2-2): KAGVTQTPRYLIKTRGQQVTLSCSPISGHRSVSWYQQTPGQGLQFLFEYFSETQRNKGNFPGRFSGRQFSNSRSEMNVSTLELGDSALYLCASSLDRSGELFFGEGSRLTVL.

V and J are TRBV11-3 and TRBJ2-7; D could derive from TRBD1 or TRBD2 (6 bases each). This CDR3 is built from 15 residues. From germline, CDR1 is SGHNT and CDR2 YENEEA. Trimming shortened V by 4 bases and J by 2 bases, and 15 bases separated the two germline ends. CDR3 nucleotide sequence: TGTGCCAGCAGCTCGGGCAGGGGAGGAACCTACGAGCAGTACTTC. Its protein is CASSSGRGGTYEQYF.

This clonotype was counted a few times. This sequence joins TRBV7-9 and TRBJ2-7, with a weak D call TRBD1 (6 bases). Germline lookup yields CDR1 SEHNR and CDR2 FQNEAQ (reference sequence). V lost 2 bases and J lost 0, with 8 bases in between. There are 14 residues in the CDR3. For the CDR3, the DNA is TGTGCCAGCAGCTTATACAGGGACTCCTACGAGCAGTACTTC. It is translated as CASSLYRDSYEQYF.

This clonotype was detected only a few times. The chain couples TRBV15 to TRBJ2-5; 7 bases are a match to TRBD1. Unmatched junction bases numbered 4, after V lost 1 base and J lost 2 bases. Germline CDR1 and CDR2: LNHNV and YYDKDF (reference sequence). This CDR3 spans 15 amino acids. In DNA form, the CDR3 reads TGTGCCACCAGCAGAGGACAGGGCCCACAAGAGACCCAGTACTTC. It encodes CATSRGQGPQETQYF.

The chain joins TRBV29-1 to TRBJ2-7, with D perhaps matching TRBD1 (6 bases). The CDR3 contains 11 residues. The V gene's germline CDR1 is SQVTM and CDR2 ANQGSEA. V was pared by 6 bases and J by 4 bases, with 10 bases between. Here the CDR3 reads CSVEQGYEQYF. The CDR3 nucleotides read TGCAGCGTAGAACAGGGATACGAGCAGTACTTC.

This chain links TRBV12-3 or TRBV12-4 with TRBJ2-6; D tentatively fits TRBD1 or TRBD2 (5 bases each). The V end lost 6 bases, the J end lost 4 bases, and 16 bases lay between the germline ends. This CDR3 spans 16 amino acids. The CDR3 sequence is CASSSQGVAGANVLTF. CDR3 nucleotide sequence: TGTGCCAGCAGCTCTCAGGGAGTCGCAGGGGCCAACGTCCTGACTTTC.

This chain uses TRBV30 with TRBJ2-7; D not resolved. The CDR3 is 12 amino acids. CDR1 is GTSNPN and CDR2 is SVGIG in the germline V gene (reference sequence). Trimming left V 2 bases short and J 5 bases short, with 10 bases between. The CDR3 region is CAWSRLRDEQYF. The DNA for the CDR3 is TGTGCCTGGAGTCGGCTCCGCGACGAGCAGTACTTC.

This chain links TRBV6-5 with TRBJ1-1; D is uncertain. This CDR3 is built from 14 residues. The germline V and J ends were trimmed by 1 base and 1 base, with 7 bases remaining between them. The germline CDR1 and CDR2 sequences are MNHEY and SVGAGI. The CDR3 region is CASSYFGPNTEAFF. CDR3 nucleotide sequence: TGTGCCAGCAGTTACTTCGGCCCGAACACTGAAGCTTTCTTT.

This chain uses TRBV7-6 with TRBJ1-4; 8 nucleotides align to TRBD1. CDR1 is SGHVS, CDR2 FNYEAQ, per germline. CDR3 length: 15 residues. With 0 bases clipped from V and 8 bases from J, the junction kept 5 bases outside the gene matches. The CDR3 sequence: CASSLAVNRGEKLFF. In DNA, the CDR3 is TGTGCCAGCAGCTTAGCCGTTAACAGGGGGGAAAAACTGTTTTTT.

The rearrangement joins TRBV6-2 or TRBV6-3 to TRBJ2-1; TRBD2 matches 13 bases. This CDR3 comprises 16 residues. Germline V gene lookup returns CDR1 MNHEY and CDR2 SVGEGT. V trimming: 5 bases; J trimming: 4 bases; junction bases outside the gene matches: 5. The CDR3 reads CASSPTGLAGYNEQFF. CDR3 in DNA: TGTGCCAGCAGTCCAACGGGACTAGCGGGATACAATGAGCAGTTCTTC.

In regard to this clonotype: A much larger clonotype is one base distant, so this may be a read error. The chain links TRBV7-6 to TRBJ2-7, with 9 bases aligning to TRBD2. The CDR3 has 15 residues. Germline assignment: CDR1 SGHVS and CDR2 FNYEAQ. CDR3 loop: CAGSSRLAETYEQYF. The DNA of the CDR3 is TGTGCCGGCAGCTCCCGACTAGCGGAAACCTACGAGCAGTACTTC.

This clonotype was counted at least ten times. The V and J genes are TRBV20-1 and TRBJ2-3; D remains ambiguous. Germline V gene data show CDR1 as DFQATT and CDR2 as SNEGSKA (reference sequence). Deletions cut 8 bases from V and 2 bases from J, with 17 bases between. CDR3 length equals 14 residues. For the CDR3, the DNA is TGCAGTCCAAGAGTAGGGCCGGTCACAGATACGCAGTATTTT. Amino acid sequence: CSPRVGPVTDTQYF.

Many counts were recorded for this clonotype. The V call is TRBV6-2 or TRBV6-3, the J call TRBJ1-5, with TRBD1 as a possible D gene (5 bases). Germline CDR1 MNHEY, CDR2 SVGEGT. The V gene lost 6 bases and the J gene lost 5 bases, with 17 bases spanning the gap. The CDR3 totals 15 residues. The CDR3: CASSRMMDTYQPQHF. The CDR3 coding sequence is TGTGCCAGCAGCCGGATGATGGACACCTATCAGCCCCAGCATTTT.

In the case of this clonotype: Since a much larger clone is just one base distant, this may be a read error. The J gene is TRBJ2-2, the V gene TRBV12-3 or TRBV12-4; possibly TRBD2 for D (5 bases). The CDR3 contains 16 residues. Trimming took 4 bases from V and 1 from J, leaving 13 bases between them. The CDR3 region is CASSSRTGGNTGELFF. CDR3 bases: TGTGCCAGCAGTTCCCGGACTGGCGGGAACACCGGGGAGCTGTTTTTT.

The chain is built from TRBV7-3 and TRBJ2-7; 13 nucleotides match TRBD2. This CDR3 contains 15 residues. The germline CDR1 and CDR2 sequences are SGHTA and FQGTGA. After removal of 5 bases from V and 5 bases from J, the junction contained 6 bases not matched to a gene. For the CDR3, the DNA is TGTGCCAGCAGCCCGAGCGGACTAGCGGGAGACGAGCAGTACTTC. It codes for CASSPSGLAGDEQYF.

This clonotype was detected only a few times. The V call is TRBV25-1, the J call TRBJ2-3, with TRBD2 identical over 7 bases. Germline V gene data show CDR1 as MGHDK and CDR2 as SYGVNS. J gave up 1 base and V 3 bases, and 10 bases lay outside the gene matches. CDR3 length: 17 amino acids. The CDR3 sequence: CASSDVVGGSGTDTQYF. The CDR3 coding sequence is TGTGCCAGCAGTGATGTTGTGGGCGGGAGTGGCACAGATACGCAGTATTTT.

This clonotype was picked up many times. The V call is TRBV5-1, the J call TRBJ1-5; D remains unclear. CDR1 is SGHRS, CDR2 YFSETQ, per germline. The CDR3 length is 14 residues. V was shortened by 0 bases and J by 7 bases, with 11 bases between the two germline ends. This chain's CDR3 is CASSLGGEGQPQHF. CDR3 nucleotide sequence: TGCGCCAGCAGCTTGGGTGGGGAGGGCCAGCCCCAGCATTTT.

This clonotype was counted ten times or more. This sequence joins TRBV6-5 and TRBJ1-5; D may be TRBD1 (6 bases). Trimming took off 6 bases at V and 0 bases at J, with 12 bases between the two ends. The CDR3 length is 15 residues. CDR1 and CDR2 (germline): MNHEY, SVGAGI. CDR3 in DNA: TGTGCCAGCAGAGAGACAGGCTTTAGCAATCAGCCCCAGCATTTT. Translation gives CASRETGFSNQPQHF.

The sample holds many counts of this clonotype. The gene calls are TRBV12-3 or TRBV12-4 and TRBJ2-2, with 10 bases fitting TRBD2. J was trimmed by 1 base and V by 4 bases; bases with no gene match: 3. CDR3 length: 16 amino acids. CDR3: CASSSRTSGNTGELFF. Here the CDR3 DNA reads TGTGCCAGCAGTTCCCGGACTAGCGGGAACACCGGGGAGCTGTTTTTT.

This chain joins TRBV12-3 or TRBV12-4 and TRBJ2-2; 8 bases match TRBD1. The V gene end was trimmed by 5 bases and the J gene end by 10 bases; junction bases not matched to a gene: 15. The CDR3 is made up of 16 amino acids. CDR3: CASSESPRGLESELFF. The DNA for the CDR3 is TGTGCCAGCAGTGAAAGCCCCAGGGGGCTGGAGTCGGAGCTGTTTTTT.

This clonotype has ten or more counts. V gene TRBV5-1 combines with J gene TRBJ2-5, with a tentative D call TRBD1 (5 bases). From germline, CDR1 is SGHRS and CDR2 YFSETQ. This CDR3 is 13 amino acids long. The germline V and J ends were trimmed by 6 bases and 2 bases, with 11 bases remaining between them. DNA for the CDR3: TGCGCCAGCAACCAGGGTAGTCAAGAGACCCAGTACTTC. Its translation: CASNQGSQETQYF.

This clonotype was seen many times. CDR3 coding DNA: TGTGCCAGCAGTTACGGGGGCATCATGAACACTGAAGCTTTCTTT. Amino acid sequence: CASSYGGIMNTEAFF. The rearrangement uses TRBV6-5 and TRBJ1-1, with D perhaps matching TRBD1 (6 bases). CDR1 is MNHEY, CDR2 SVGAGI, per germline. V was clipped by 2 bases and J by 0 bases, with 10 bases between them. This CDR3 is built from 15 residues.